The next 18 T cell receptor beta chains were all read from a single sample in a study of cytomegalovirus exposure and HLA in healthy donors. Use of 60 Vbeta and 13 Jbeta primers characterized the PCR. Using immunoSEQ multiplex PCR, the repertoire was profiled, and TCRdb retains in-frame clones only, with some absent. The table shows about 120,000 clones, with 70% to 80% occurring only once. Sample: PBMCs. All receptors come from a human donor in good health.

CDR3 DNA: TGTGCCAGCTTGGAGACAGGGGGAAATTCACCCCTCCACTTT. Translating gives CASLETGGNSPLHF. This chain connects TRBV18 to TRBJ1-6; 9 positions match TRBD1. The CDR3 is 14 residues long. The germline gives CDR1 KGHSH, CDR2 LQKENI. J was trimmed by 7 bases and V by 7 bases; bases with no gene match: 5.

This chain uses TRBV5-1 with TRBJ2-3; unclear D gene. V gave up 1 base and J gave up 2 bases, with 8 bases separating them. Looked up from germline, CDR1 is SGHRS and CDR2 is YFSETQ. CDR3 length equals 14 residues. The CDR3 coding sequence is TGCGCCAGCAGCTTGAGCAGGCCCACAGATACGCAGTATTTT. It yields the protein CASSLSRPTDTQYF. The full variable domain, its missing parts supplied by reference TRBV5-1 and TRBJ2-3, is KAGVTQTPRYLIKTRGQQVTLSCSPISGHRSVSWYQQTPGQGLQFLFEYFSETQRNKGNFPGRFSGRQFSNSRSEMNVSTLELGDSALYLCASSLSRPTDTQYFGPGTRLTVL.

The count of this clone is one. Other DNA sequences within the sample encode an identical CDR3. The rearrangement joins TRBV5-1 to TRBJ2-1, with TRBD2 matching 10 bases. The CDR3 is 16 residues long. The junction had 4 bases not matched to a gene; V was cut back by 2 bases and J by 2 bases. Germline V gene sequence: CDR1 SGHRS, CDR2 YFSETQ. For the CDR3, the DNA is TGCGCCAGCAGCTTATTAGCGGGAGGCACCTACAATGAGCAGTTCTTC. Translation: CASSLLAGGTYNEQFF.

The chain couples TRBV13 to TRBJ2-5; TRBD1 matches at 7 bases. Matching the DNA end better, TRBJ2-7 makes the J call doubtful. Germline loops: CDR1 PRHDT, CDR2 FYEKMQ (reference sequence). The CDR3 extends over 15 amino acids. DNA of the CDR3: TGTGCCAGCAGCTTAGCCCCGGGACAGAATTACGAGCAGTACTTC. Translation gives CASSLAPGQNYEQYF.

This clone has only one observation. The chain is built from TRBV14 and TRBJ2-5; D may be TRBD2 (5 bases). V was clipped by 4 bases and J by 5 bases, with 20 bases between them. Germline CDR1 and CDR2: SGHDN and FVKESK. There are 16 residues in the CDR3. This CDR3 is CASSPGWRRTHETQYF. In nucleotides, the CDR3 is TGTGCCAGCAGCCCGGGGTGGCGGAGGACCCACGAGACCCAGTACTTC. The full variable domain, rest sourced from reference TRBV14 and TRBJ2-5, is EAGVTQFPSHSVIEKGQTVTLRCDPISGHDNLYWYRRVMGKEIKFLLHFVKESKQDESGMPNNRFLAERTGGTYSTLKVQPAELEDSGVYFCASSPGWRRTHETQYFGPGTRLLVL.

This clone appeared once. The chain has TRBV11-2 and TRBJ2-3; 8 positions match TRBD2. CDR1 is SGHAT and CDR2 is FQNNGV in the germline V gene. This CDR3 contains 15 residues. The J segment lost 2 bases and the V segment lost 8 bases, leaving 9 bases of the junction unmatched. CDR3 region: CASGERGLYTDTQYF. CDR3 coding DNA: TGTGCCAGCGGCGAGCGGGGGCTATACACAGATACGCAGTATTTT.

The chain carries TRBV5-1 and TRBJ2-2; 7 bases align to TRBD2. V was pared by 8 bases and J by 2 bases, with 9 bases of the junction left unmatched. Germline V gives CDR1 SGHRS, CDR2 YFSETQ. This CDR3 is built from 15 residues. The CDR3 coding sequence is TGCGCCAGTCAGACGACTAGCAGCAACACCGGGGAGCTGTTTTTT. It encodes CASQTTSSNTGELFF.

The chain combines TRBV27 with TRBJ2-2; 11 bases line up with TRBD2. CDR3 length: 18 amino acids. Germline V gene sequence: CDR1 MNHEY, CDR2 SMNVEV (reference sequence). Unmatched junction bases numbered 11, after V lost 2 bases and J lost 6 bases. The CDR3 DNA follows: TGTGCCAGCAGTTTAACAGTAGCGGGAGGGCCAAGGGCCGGGGAGCTGTTTTTT. It translates to CASSLTVAGGPRAGELFF.

This CDR3 reads CASSFGKATEAFF. CDR3 in DNA: TGTGCCAGCAGTTTCGGGAAAGCTACTGAAGCTTTCTTT. J is TRBJ1-1 and V is TRBV28; D not certain. The CDR3 has 13 residues. CDR1 is MDHEN, CDR2 SYDVKM, per germline. V lost 3 bases and J 5 bases, leaving 10 bases between the germline ends.

This clone was seen once. This chain uses TRBV5-1 with TRBJ1-1; unclear D gene. CDR1 is SGHRS and CDR2 is YFSETQ in the germline V gene. The CDR3 has 16 residues. Between the trimmed V and J ends, which lost 1 base and 3 bases, there was a span of 16 bases. The CDR3 here is CASSLSGKGSYTEAFF. The CDR3 nucleotides read TGCGCCAGCAGCTTGTCGGGGAAAGGATCCTACACTGAAGCTTTCTTT.

This sequence joins TRBV19 and TRBJ2-1; 7 nucleotides agree with TRBD2. The ends lost 6 bases at V and 7 bases at J; junction bases unmatched: 0. Germline assignment: CDR1 LNHDA and CDR2 SQIVND (reference sequence). CDR3 size: 11 residues. CDR3 DNA: TGTGCCAGTAGCGGGAGGAATGAGCAGTTCTTC. The encoded protein is CASSGRNEQFF.

A single count supports this clone. The rearrangement uses TRBV5-4 and TRBJ2-7, with 14 bases aligning to TRBD2. Germline assignment: CDR1 SGHNT and CDR2 YYREEE (reference sequence). Trimming cost V 6 bases and J 7 bases; bases outside gene matches: 9. The length of the CDR3 is 15 residues. DNA for the CDR3: TGTGCCAGCACCCCAGGACTAGCGGGAGGTGATGAGCAGTACTTC. Translation gives CASTPGLAGGDEQYF.

This rearrangement joins TRBV7-2 to TRBJ2-1; 7 bases fit TRBD1. V trimming: 5 bases; J trimming: 10 bases; junction bases outside the gene matches: 8. The CDR3 covers 13 residues. Looked up from germline, CDR1 is SGHTA and CDR2 is FQGNSA. CDR3 sequence reads: CASSGNRGGEQFF. The CDR3 DNA sequence: TGTGCCAGCAGCGGAAACAGGGGCGGGGAGCAGTTCTTC.

CDR3 sequence: CASSLKVGGNTEAFF. The CDR3 DNA follows: TGTGCCAGCAGCTTAAAGGTGGGGGGGAACACTGAAGCTTTCTTT. The rearrangement joins TRBV11-2 to TRBJ1-1; D might be TRBD1 (5 bases). Germline assignment: CDR1 SGHAT and CDR2 FQNNGV. The CDR3 contains 15 residues. V was cut by 2 bases and J by 1 base, with 11 bases left in between.

J is TRBJ1-1 and V is TRBV18, with TRBD1 matching 8 bases. The CDR3 is 20 amino acids. With V trimmed by 2 bases and J by 2 bases, 19 bases remained unmatched. Germline V gives CDR1 KGHSH, CDR2 LQKENI. For the CDR3, the DNA is TGTGCCAGCTCACCATTAGTCGGGGCAGGGGGCATCGGAAAAAACACTGAAGCTTTCTTT. This codes for CASSPLVGAGGIGKNTEAFF.

This clone was seen ten or more times. This chain uses TRBV7-9 with TRBJ2-7; D might be TRBD2 (5 bases). Looked up from germline, CDR1 is SEHNR and CDR2 is FQNEAQ (reference sequence). Trimming took 5 bases from V and 4 from J, leaving 9 bases between them. The CDR3 is 12 residues long. For the CDR3, the DNA is TGTGCCAGCAGCCCCACGGGATACGAGCAGTACTTC. Its translation: CASSPTGYEQYF.

This rearrangement joins TRBV6-1 to TRBJ1-1; 10 bases match TRBD1. The CDR3 has 15 residues. CDR1 MNHNS and CDR2 SASEGT come from the germline V gene. After removal of 10 bases from V and 5 bases from J, the junction contained 13 bases not matched to a gene. The DNA of the CDR3 is TGTGCCACATCGTTCCGGACAGGGGGTATGACTGAAGCTTTCTTT. Its translation is CATSFRTGGMTEAFF.

This clone came up a few times. The chain carries TRBV7-2 and TRBJ1-1; weak D call: TRBD1 (5 bases). V lost 5 bases and J lost 10, with 20 bases in between. The CDR3 loop spans 14 amino acids. Looked up from germline, CDR1 is SGHTA and CDR2 is FQGNSA. CDR3 region: CASSRTPGPPAAFF. The CDR3 DNA is TGTGCCAGCAGCCGAACGCCAGGGCCCCCCGCAGCTTTCTTT.